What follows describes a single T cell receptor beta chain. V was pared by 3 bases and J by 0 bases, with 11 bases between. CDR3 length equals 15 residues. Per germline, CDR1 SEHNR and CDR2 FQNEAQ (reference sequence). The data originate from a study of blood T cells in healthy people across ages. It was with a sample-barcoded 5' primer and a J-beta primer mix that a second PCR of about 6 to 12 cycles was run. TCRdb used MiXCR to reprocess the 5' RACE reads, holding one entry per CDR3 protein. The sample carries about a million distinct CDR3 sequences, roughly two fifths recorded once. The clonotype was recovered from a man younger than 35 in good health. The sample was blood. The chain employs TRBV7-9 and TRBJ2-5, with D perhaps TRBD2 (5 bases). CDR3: CASSLDGLYQETQYF. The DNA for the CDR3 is TGTGCCAGCAGCTTGGACGGACTTTACCAAGAGACCCAGTACTTC.